The next 21 T cell receptor beta chains were all read from a single sample in a study of T cell changes during pregnancy in multiple sclerosis. The assay was immunoSEQ multiplex PCR, and TCRdb's table has in-frame clones only and misses some. The profile shows over 25,000 clones, approximately 90% of them singletons. The source material was CD8+ T cells from peripheral blood mononuclear cells, sampled before pregnancy. The receptors originated from a female donor with multiple sclerosis, enrolled in a pregnancy study.

The rearrangement joins TRBV11-3 to TRBJ2-1; D is unclear. Germline CDR1 reads SGHNT; CDR2 reads YENEEA. The CDR3 covers 10 residues. The V end lost 4 bases, the J end lost 8 bases, and 3 bases lay between the germline ends. The CDR3 region has the DNA TGTGCCAGCAGCTCAGATGAGCAGTTCTTC. Its protein is CASSSDEQFF.

V gene TRBV6-6 combines with J gene TRBJ2-7, with 7 bases identical to TRBD1. Per the germline V gene, CDR1 is MNHNY and CDR2 is SVGAGI (reference sequence). With V trimmed by 7 bases and J by 0 bases, 6 bases remained unmatched. The CDR3 consists of 14 residues. The CDR3 loop is CASTKGQYSYEQYF. CDR3 nucleotides: TGTGCCAGCACTAAGGGACAGTACTCCTACGAGCAGTACTTC.

The V gene is TRBV6-1, the J gene TRBJ1-1; a weak D match, TRBD1 (6 bases). Germline values: CDR1 MNHNS, CDR2 SASEGT. The V and J ends lost 0 bases and 0 bases respectively, with 14 bases between them. The CDR3 is made up of 17 amino acids. The CDR3, as DNA: TGTGCCAGCAGTGAAGCGGGGGGGGGCGAGGTGAACACTGAAGCTTTCTTT. Translating gives CASSEAGGGEVNTEAFF.

The chain joins TRBV5-5 to TRBJ1-5, with TRBD1 matching over 9 bases. V shed 0 bases, J shed 5 bases, and the junction held 12 bases outside the gene matches. The CDR3 is 18 amino acids. The germline V gene has CDR1 SGHKS and CDR2 YYEKEE (reference sequence). Here the CDR3 reads CASSLGFNTGGSDQPQHF. The CDR3 DNA is TGTGCCAGCAGCTTGGGGTTTAATACAGGGGGCAGCGATCAGCCCCAGCATTTT.

The chain recombines TRBV5-4 with TRBJ2-7, with 12 nucleotides matching TRBD2. The CDR3 totals 15 residues. Germline CDR1 is SGHNT and CDR2 is YYREEE (reference sequence). Trimming removed 4 bases from V and 3 bases from J; junction bases left unmatched: 5. The CDR3 spells CASSTGLAGIYEQYF. As DNA, the CDR3 is TGTGCCAGCAGCACCGGACTAGCGGGGATCTACGAGCAGTACTTC.

This clone has more than one count but fewer than ten. The chain is built from TRBV27 and TRBJ1-1; D is unresolved. Germline V gives CDR1 MNHEY, CDR2 SMNVEV (reference sequence). Trimming left V 7 bases short and J 1 base short, with 13 bases between. The CDR3 contains 14 residues. As DNA, the CDR3 is TGTGCCAGCATCAGCCACGGGAAGAACACTGAAGCTTTCTTT. It is translated as CASISHGKNTEAFF.

This chain links TRBV7-9 with TRBJ2-2, with D perhaps TRBD2 (5 bases). Germline CDR1 and CDR2: SEHNR and FQNEAQ (reference sequence). The V and J ends lost 5 bases and 6 bases respectively, with 16 bases between them. The CDR3 contains 15 residues. CDR3 DNA sequence: TGTGCCAGCAGCCAACTAGTTTGGGTCTCCGGGGAGCTGTTTTTT. Protein: CASSQLVWVSGELFF.

The chain combines TRBV19 with TRBJ2-3, with D unclear. Deletions cut 5 bases from V and 2 bases from J, with 8 bases between. The CDR3 sequence is 13 residues long. The V gene's germline CDR1 is LNHDA and CDR2 SQIVND (reference sequence). DNA of the CDR3: TGTGCCAGTAGTCCTGTATCCACAGATACGCAGTATTTT. Translation gives CASSPVSTDTQYF.

The CDR3 reads CASSQAIAGNYNEQFF. The CDR3 DNA is TGCGCCAGCAGCCAGGCGATAGCGGGAAATTACAATGAGCAGTTCTTC. The rearrangement links TRBV4-3 to TRBJ2-1, with 8 bases lining up with TRBD2. The V and J ends lost 3 bases and 4 bases, in that order; junction bases with no gene match: 8. The CDR3 is 16 amino acids. Germline-derived CDR1 and CDR2 are LGHNA and YSLEER.

The J gene is TRBJ2-2, the V gene TRBV7-9, with 11 bases matching TRBD2. Trimming took 5 bases from V and 1 from J; bases not matched to a gene: 3. CDR3 size: 16 residues. The germline V gene encodes CDR1 SEHNR and CDR2 FQNEAQ (reference sequence). CDR3 DNA sequence: TGTGCCAGCAGCCTCCTAGCGGGAGGGAACACCGGGGAGCTGTTTTTT. Amino acids: CASSLLAGGNTGELFF. The entire variable domain, with the rest obtained from reference TRBV7-9 and TRBJ2-2, is as follows: DTGVSQNPRHKITKRGQNVTFRCDPISEHNRLYWYRQTLGQGPEFLTYFQNEAQLEKSRLLSDRFSAERPKGSFSTLEIQRTEQGDSAMYLCASSLLAGGNTGELFFGEGSRLTVL.

The gene calls are TRBV7-9 and TRBJ1-5; the match to TRBD1 covers 7 bases. The CDR3 extends over 14 amino acids. Germline CDR1 SEHNR, CDR2 FQNEAQ (reference sequence). V lost 5 bases and J lost 7; bases outside the gene matches: 8. Here the CDR3 DNA reads TGTGCCAGCAGCCCCCAGGACAGGTCGCAGCCCCAGCATTTT. This encodes CASSPQDRSQPQHF.

V is TRBV6-6 and J is TRBJ2-1; 7 bases are a match to TRBD2. Per the germline V gene, CDR1 is MNHNY and CDR2 is SVGAGI (reference sequence). V shed 4 bases, J shed 7 bases, and the junction held 10 bases outside the gene matches. CDR3 length: 15 amino acids. CDR3 loop: CASSSSGGSPNEQFF. The CDR3 nucleotides are TGTGCCAGCAGTTCCTCTGGCGGGAGCCCGAATGAGCAGTTCTTC.

This rearrangement joins TRBV29-1 to TRBJ2-1; possibly TRBD2 for D (6 bases). V was shortened by 1 base and J by 1 base, with 11 bases between the two germline ends. Germline lookup yields CDR1 SQVTM and CDR2 ANQGSEA. The CDR3 spans 15 residues. The CDR3 DNA reads TGCAGCGTTGAAGGTCGCAGCGGGTCCTACAATGAGCAGTTCTTC. Translating it yields CSVEGRSGSYNEQFF.

V gene TRBV6-6 combines with J gene TRBJ2-5; D is possibly TRBD2 (6 bases). Germline V lookup: CDR1 MNHNY, CDR2 SVGAGI (reference sequence). This CDR3 contains 14 residues. Trimming left V 11 bases short and J 5 bases short, with 21 bases between. In nucleotides, the CDR3 is TGTGCCGGGGGAGGTTGGGAGACGGGCGAGACCCAGTACTTC. The encoded protein is CAGGGWETGETQYF.

The genes are TRBV4-2 and TRBJ2-1; 8 bases align to TRBD2. Germline-derived CDR1 and CDR2 are LGHNA and YNFKEQ. With 1 base clipped from V and 4 bases from J, the junction kept 3 bases outside the gene matches. CDR3 length: 15 amino acids. The CDR3 DNA reads TGTGCCAGCAGCCAAGCGGGAGGGCCGTACAATGAGCAGTTCTTC. Protein product: CASSQAGGPYNEQFF.

The genes are TRBV19 and TRBJ1-5; possibly TRBD1 for D (6 bases). CDR1 and CDR2 (germline): LNHDA, SQIVND (reference sequence). The CDR3 sequence is 16 residues long. Trimming stripped 6 bases from V and 4 bases from J, with 19 bases between. The CDR3: CASSESETGFNQPQHF. The CDR3 DNA is TGTGCCAGTAGCGAATCCGAGACAGGATTTAATCAGCCCCAGCATTTT.

The gene calls are TRBV28 and TRBJ2-3; 8 positions agree with TRBD2. This CDR3 region has 15 residues. The germline V gene has CDR1 MDHEN and CDR2 SYDVKM. Trimming removed 6 bases from V and 3 bases from J; junction bases left unmatched: 8. The CDR3 is CASRRRGEGTDTQYF. In DNA form, the CDR3 reads TGTGCCAGCAGGCGGCGGGGGGAGGGAACAGATACGCAGTATTTT.

The gene calls are TRBV5-4 and TRBJ2-7, with TRBD2 matching over 10 bases. Germline V gene sequence: CDR1 SGHNT, CDR2 YYREEE (reference sequence). The CDR3 loop spans 15 amino acids. The trim removed 0 bases at V and 3 bases at J, leaving 3 bases unmatched. The DNA for the CDR3 is TGTGCCAGCAGCTTGGCGACTAGCGGGTTCTACGAGCAGTACTTC. It encodes CASSLATSGFYEQYF.

A remark on this clone: The germline gene is not matched at one end of the junction; a read error may be the cause. V gene TRBV9 combines with J gene TRBJ2-4, with D possibly TRBD2 on 5 matching bases. The CDR3 has 13 amino acids. CDR1 and CDR2 from the germline V gene are SGDLS and YYNGEE. CDR3 DNA sequence: TGTGCCAGTAGCGAGGAGTCCTCGGGCATTCAGTACTTC. Translation gives CASSEESSGIQYF.

The chain employs TRBV2 and TRBJ1-1; TRBD1 aligns across 8 bases. The V segment lost 7 bases and the J segment 1 base; nucleotides outside the gene matches: 5. The CDR3 extends over 14 amino acids. Germline values: CDR1 SNHLY, CDR2 FYNNEI. CDR3 loop: CASIFTGGNTEAFF. DNA for the CDR3: TGTGCCAGCATCTTTACAGGGGGGAACACTGAAGCTTTCTTT.

This sequence joins TRBV28 and TRBJ2-3; TRBD2 matches at 10 bases. The CDR3 length is 16 residues. With V trimmed by 4 bases and J by 3 bases, 7 bases remained unmatched. Germline CDR1 reads MDHEN; CDR2 reads SYDVKM. CDR3 in DNA: TGTGCCAGCAGTTCGCTAGCGGGGGAGGGTACAGATACGCAGTATTTT. Its translation is CASSSLAGEGTDTQYF. Complete variable domain (other parts from reference TRBV28 and TRBJ2-3): DVKVTQSSRYLVKRTGEKVFLECVQDMDHENMFWYRQDPGLGLRLIYFSYDVKMKEKGDIPEGYSVSREKKERFSLILESASTNQTSMYLCASSSLAGEGTDTQYFGPGTRLTVL.